The T cell receptor (beta chain) under discussion was sequenced for a study of CD8+CD57+ T cells in acquired aplastic anemia. Whole-study results and caveats: Any difference that existed in CD8+ Simpson's diversity between patients and controls was not significant. Comparison of patients with controls identified around 28 shared CD8+ CDR3 sequences.

For this clonotype: Its specificity is unknown.

The CDR3 covers 13 residues. Trimming pared 3 bases from V and 0 bases from J, leaving 5 bases between. Genomic DNA, serving as template, underwent TCR beta VDJ and CDR3 profiling. Using its own MiXCR run on the reads, TCRdb lists one record per CDR3 protein. In the table there are more than 150,000 distinct CDR3 sequences, around three fifths of which are singletons. The sequence was obtained from a human donor with severe aplastic anemia or a healthy control (not recorded which). Sequencing input: sorted CD4+, CD8+, or CD8+CD57+ T cells (not recorded which) from PBMCs. The chain combines TRBV12-3 or TRBV12-4 with TRBJ1-2, with D hard to call. This CDR3 reads CASSFESNYGYTF. CDR3 coding DNA: TGTGCCAGCAGTTTTGAGTCTAACTATGGCTACACCTTC.